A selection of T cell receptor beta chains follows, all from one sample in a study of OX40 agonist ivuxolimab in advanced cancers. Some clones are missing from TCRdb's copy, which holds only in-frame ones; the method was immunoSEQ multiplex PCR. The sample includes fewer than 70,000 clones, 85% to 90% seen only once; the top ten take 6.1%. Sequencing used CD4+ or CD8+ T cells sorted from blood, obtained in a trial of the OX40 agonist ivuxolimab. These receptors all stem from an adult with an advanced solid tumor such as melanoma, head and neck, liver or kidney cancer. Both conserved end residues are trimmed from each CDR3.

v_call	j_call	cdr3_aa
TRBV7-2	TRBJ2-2	ASTPGGAIAGELF
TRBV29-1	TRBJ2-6	SVVSGANVLT
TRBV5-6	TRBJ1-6	ASSLGQSYSPLH
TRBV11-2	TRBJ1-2	ASSPPPWDRGRHGYT
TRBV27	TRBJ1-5	ASSLSWGFNQPQH
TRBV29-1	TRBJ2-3	SVRGTPRSTDTQY
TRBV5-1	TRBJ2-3	ASSLAELAGADTQY
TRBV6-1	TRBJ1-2	ASSERGRGTSYGYT
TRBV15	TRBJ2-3	ATGTGATDTQY
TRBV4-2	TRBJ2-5	ASSQDVSSGGETQY
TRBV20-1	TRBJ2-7	SVPGDYEQY
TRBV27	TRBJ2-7	ASNKGQGYSYEQY
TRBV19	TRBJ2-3	ASSIHWGPGDTQY
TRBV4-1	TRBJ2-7	ASSQGEWSSYEQY
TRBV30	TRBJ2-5	AWSPGLPSGETQY
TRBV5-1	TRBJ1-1	ASSARGMNTEAF
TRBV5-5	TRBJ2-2	ASSWGVAGGETGELF
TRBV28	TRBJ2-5	ASSNNKETQY
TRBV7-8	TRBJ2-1	ASSEAPGITYNEQF
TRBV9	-	ASSVGDSVAYEQY
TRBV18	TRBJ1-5	ASSPLSNQPQH
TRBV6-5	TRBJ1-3	ASSYSGGTGNTIY
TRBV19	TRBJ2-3	ASSGVVTDTQY
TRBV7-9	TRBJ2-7	ASSLATTGAYEQY
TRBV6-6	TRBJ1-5	ASSRTGFGNQPQH
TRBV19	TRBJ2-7	ASSFAQGYEQY
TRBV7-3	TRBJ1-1	ASSPAANTEAF
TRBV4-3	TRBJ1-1	ASSQEGKAF
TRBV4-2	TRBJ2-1	ASSPRGHSYNEQF
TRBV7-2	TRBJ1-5	ASADRVNQPQH
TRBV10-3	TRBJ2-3	AILGQRGSTDTQY
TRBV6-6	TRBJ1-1	ASSYAERNTEAF
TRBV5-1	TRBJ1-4	ASSLASEGEKLF
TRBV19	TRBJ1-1	ASRGQEHTEAF
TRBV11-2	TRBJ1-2	ASSPHGTSLSPGYT
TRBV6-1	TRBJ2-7	ASSEAPGSYEQY
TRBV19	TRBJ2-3	ASSRLGVSDTQY
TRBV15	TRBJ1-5	ATSRDWDSYSNQPQH
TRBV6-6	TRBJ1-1	ASSSRGGNTEAF
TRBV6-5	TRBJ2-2	ATWGDLNTGELF
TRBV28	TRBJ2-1	ASSFQGGHPLFYNEQF
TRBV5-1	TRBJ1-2	ASSGGQGGIGYT
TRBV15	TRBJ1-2	ATSRDKGPYGYT
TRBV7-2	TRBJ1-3	ASSLAGTSGNTIY
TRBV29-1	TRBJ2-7	SVQGSYEQY
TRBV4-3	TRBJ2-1	ASSQDRPSSYNEQF
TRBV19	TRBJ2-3	ASSIVYSGPDTQY
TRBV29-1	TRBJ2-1	SAAWTDYNEQF
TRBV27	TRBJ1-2	ASSRGGGGPRYGYT
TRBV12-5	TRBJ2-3	ASGWTLQGIADTQY
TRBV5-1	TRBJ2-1	ASSLYTATYNEQF
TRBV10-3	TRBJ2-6	AISGTGHAGANVLT
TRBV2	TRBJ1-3	ASKWDSGAGNTIY
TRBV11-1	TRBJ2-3	ASSLGVAGTADTQY
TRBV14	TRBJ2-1	ASSRTSGLYNEQF
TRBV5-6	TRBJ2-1	ASSRQGASNEQF
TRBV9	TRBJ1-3	ASSVFQGQNTIY
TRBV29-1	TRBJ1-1	SVLGQANTEAF
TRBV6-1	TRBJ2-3	ASKWLMHGTDTQY
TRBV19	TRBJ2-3	ASMTGWTDTQY